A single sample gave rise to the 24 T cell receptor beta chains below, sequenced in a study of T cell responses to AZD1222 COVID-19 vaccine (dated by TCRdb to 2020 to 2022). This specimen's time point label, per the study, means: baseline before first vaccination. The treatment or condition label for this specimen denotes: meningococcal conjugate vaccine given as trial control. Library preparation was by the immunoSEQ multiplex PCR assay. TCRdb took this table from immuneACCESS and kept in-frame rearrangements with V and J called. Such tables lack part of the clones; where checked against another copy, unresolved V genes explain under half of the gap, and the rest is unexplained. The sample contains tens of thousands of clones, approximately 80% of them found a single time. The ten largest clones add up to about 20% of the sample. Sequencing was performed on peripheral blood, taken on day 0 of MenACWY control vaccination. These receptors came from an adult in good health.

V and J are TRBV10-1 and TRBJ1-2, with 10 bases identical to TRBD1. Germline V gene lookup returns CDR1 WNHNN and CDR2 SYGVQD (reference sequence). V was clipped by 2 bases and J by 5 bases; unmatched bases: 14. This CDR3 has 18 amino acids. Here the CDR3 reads CASSENRGQGVIGYGYTF. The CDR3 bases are TGCGCCAGCAGTGAGAACAGAGGACAGGGGGTAATAGGATATGGCTACACCTTC.

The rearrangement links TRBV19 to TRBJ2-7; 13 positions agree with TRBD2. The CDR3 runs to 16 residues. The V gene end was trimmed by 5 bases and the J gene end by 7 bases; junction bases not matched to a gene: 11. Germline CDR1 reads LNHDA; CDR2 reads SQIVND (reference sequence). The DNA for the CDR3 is TGTGCCAGTAGTTCCCGGGGGACTAGCGGGATCGGAGAGCAGTACTTC. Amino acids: CASSSRGTSGIGEQYF.

The CDR3 coding sequence is TGTGCCAGCAGCTTGGGCGGGACAGGGGGCCCCGGGGAGCTGTTTTTT. The encoded protein is CASSLGGTGGPGELFF. The chain has TRBV5-4 and TRBJ2-2; TRBD1 matches 12 bases. Germline trimming cut 0 bases from V and 6 bases from J; bases unmatched to any gene: 3. The germline CDR1 and CDR2 sequences are SGHNT and YYREEE (reference sequence). The CDR3 totals 16 residues.

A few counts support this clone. The CDR3: CASITYGQKNTEAFF. The CDR3, as DNA: TGTGCCAGCATAACTTATGGGCAGAAGAACACTGAAGCTTTCTTT. The gene calls are TRBV6-5 and TRBJ1-1, with unresolved D. This CDR3 region has 15 residues. Trimming removed 7 bases at V and 1 base at J, with 16 bases between. CDR1 is MNHEY and CDR2 is SVGAGI in the germline V gene.

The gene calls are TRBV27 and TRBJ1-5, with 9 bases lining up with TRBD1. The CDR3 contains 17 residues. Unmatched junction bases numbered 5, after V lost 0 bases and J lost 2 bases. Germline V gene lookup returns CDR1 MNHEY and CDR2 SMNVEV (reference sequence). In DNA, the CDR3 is TGTGCCAGCAGTTTATCAGGGACAGGGAGCGGCAATCAGCCCCAGCATTTT. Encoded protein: CASSLSGTGSGNQPQHF.

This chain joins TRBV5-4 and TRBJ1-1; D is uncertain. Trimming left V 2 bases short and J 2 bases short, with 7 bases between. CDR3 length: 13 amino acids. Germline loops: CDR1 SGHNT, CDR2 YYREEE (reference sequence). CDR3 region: CASSFARNTEAFF. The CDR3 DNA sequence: TGTGCCAGCAGCTTTGCCAGAAACACTGAAGCTTTCTTT.

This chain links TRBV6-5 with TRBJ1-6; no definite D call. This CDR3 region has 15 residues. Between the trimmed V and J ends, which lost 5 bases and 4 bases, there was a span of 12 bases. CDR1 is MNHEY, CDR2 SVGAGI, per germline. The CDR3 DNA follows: TGTGCCAGCAGTCAGGAGTACGAGTATAATTCACCCCTCCACTTT. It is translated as CASSQEYEYNSPLHF.

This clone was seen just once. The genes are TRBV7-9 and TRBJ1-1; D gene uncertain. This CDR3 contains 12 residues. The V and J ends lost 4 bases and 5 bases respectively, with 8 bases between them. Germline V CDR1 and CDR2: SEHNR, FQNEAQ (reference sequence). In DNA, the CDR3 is TGTGCCAGCAGCTCCGATGTTACTGAAGCTTTCTTT. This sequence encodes CASSSDVTEAFF.

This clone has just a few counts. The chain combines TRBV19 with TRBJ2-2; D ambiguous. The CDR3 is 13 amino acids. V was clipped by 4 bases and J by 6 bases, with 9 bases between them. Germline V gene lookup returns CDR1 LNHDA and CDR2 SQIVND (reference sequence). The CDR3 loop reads CASSTLRAGELFF. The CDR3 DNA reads TGTGCCAGTAGTACCCTTAGAGCCGGGGAGCTGTTTTTT.

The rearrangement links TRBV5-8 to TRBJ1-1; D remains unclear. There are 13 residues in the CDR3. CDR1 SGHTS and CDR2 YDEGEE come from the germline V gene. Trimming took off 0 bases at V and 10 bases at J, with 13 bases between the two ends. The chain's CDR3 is CASSLGVLGGAFF. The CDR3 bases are TGTGCCAGCAGCTTGGGAGTGCTTGGTGGAGCTTTCTTT.

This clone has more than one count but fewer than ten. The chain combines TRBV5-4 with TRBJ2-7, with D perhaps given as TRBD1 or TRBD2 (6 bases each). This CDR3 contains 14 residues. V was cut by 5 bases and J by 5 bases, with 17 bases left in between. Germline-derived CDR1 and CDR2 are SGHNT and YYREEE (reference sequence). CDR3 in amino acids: CASRGGLQGNEQYF. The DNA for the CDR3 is TGTGCCAGCAGGGGGGGTCTACAGGGAAACGAGCAGTACTTC.

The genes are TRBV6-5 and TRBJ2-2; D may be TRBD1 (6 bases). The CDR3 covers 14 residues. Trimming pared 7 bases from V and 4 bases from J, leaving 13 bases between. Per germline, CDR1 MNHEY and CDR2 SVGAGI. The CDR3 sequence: CASIGNRVTGELFF. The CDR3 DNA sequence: TGTGCCAGCATCGGAAACAGGGTCACCGGGGAGCTGTTTTTT.

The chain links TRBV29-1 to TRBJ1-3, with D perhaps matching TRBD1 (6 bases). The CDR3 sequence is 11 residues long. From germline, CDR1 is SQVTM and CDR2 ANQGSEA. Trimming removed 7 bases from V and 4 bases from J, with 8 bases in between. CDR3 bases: TGCAGCGGGACAGCCGGAAACACCATATATTTT. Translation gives CSGTAGNTIYF. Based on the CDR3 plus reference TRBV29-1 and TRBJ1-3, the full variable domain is SAVISQKPSRDICQRGTSLTIQCQVDSQVTMMFWYRQQPGQSLTLIATANQGSEATYESGFVIDKFPISRPNLTFSTLTVSNMSPEDSSIYLCSGTAGNTIYFGEGSWLTVV.

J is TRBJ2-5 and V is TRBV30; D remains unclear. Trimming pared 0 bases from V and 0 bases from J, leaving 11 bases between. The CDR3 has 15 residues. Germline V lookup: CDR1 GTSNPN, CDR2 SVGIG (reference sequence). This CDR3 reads CAWSVLSWYQETQYF. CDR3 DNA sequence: TGTGCCTGGAGTGTACTCAGCTGGTACCAAGAGACCCAGTACTTC.

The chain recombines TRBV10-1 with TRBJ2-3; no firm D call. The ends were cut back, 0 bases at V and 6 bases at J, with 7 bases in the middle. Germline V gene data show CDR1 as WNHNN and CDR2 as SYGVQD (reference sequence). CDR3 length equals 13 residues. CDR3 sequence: CASSESSRDTQYF. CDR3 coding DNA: TGCGCCAGCAGTGAGTCGTCGAGGGATACGCAGTATTTT.

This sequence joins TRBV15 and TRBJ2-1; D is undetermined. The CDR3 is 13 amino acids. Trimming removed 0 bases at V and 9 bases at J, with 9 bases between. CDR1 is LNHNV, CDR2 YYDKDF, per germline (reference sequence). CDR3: CATSRDKMGEQFF. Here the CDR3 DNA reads TGTGCCACCAGCAGAGATAAGATGGGTGAGCAGTTCTTC.

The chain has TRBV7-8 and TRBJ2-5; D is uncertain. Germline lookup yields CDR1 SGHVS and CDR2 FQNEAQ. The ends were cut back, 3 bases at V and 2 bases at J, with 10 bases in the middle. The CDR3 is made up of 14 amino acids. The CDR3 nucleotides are TGTGCCAGCAGCTTCGGCAGGCAGCAAGAGACCCAGTACTTC. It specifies CASSFGRQQETQYF.

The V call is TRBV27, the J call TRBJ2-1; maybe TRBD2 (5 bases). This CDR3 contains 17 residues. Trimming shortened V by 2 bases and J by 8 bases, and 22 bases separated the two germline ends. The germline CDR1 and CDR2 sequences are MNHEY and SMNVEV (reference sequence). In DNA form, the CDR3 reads TGTGCCAGCAGTTTAGGAGCGGAGAGGCTAAGATTTGATGAGCAGTTCTTC. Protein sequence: CASSLGAERLRFDEQFF.

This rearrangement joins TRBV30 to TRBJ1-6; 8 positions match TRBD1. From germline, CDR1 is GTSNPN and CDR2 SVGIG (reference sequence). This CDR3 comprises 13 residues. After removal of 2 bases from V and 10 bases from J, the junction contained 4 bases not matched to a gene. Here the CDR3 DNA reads TGTGCCTGGAGTCAGGGGGCCGGATCACCCCTCCACTTT. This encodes CAWSQGAGSPLHF.

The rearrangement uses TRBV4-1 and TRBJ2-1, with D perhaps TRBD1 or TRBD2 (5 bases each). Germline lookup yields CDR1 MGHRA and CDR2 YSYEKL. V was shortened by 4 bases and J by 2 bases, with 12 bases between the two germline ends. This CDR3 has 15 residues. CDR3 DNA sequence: TGCGCCAGCAGCCTATTCGAGGGGACCTACAATGAGCAGTTCTTC. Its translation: CASSLFEGTYNEQFF.

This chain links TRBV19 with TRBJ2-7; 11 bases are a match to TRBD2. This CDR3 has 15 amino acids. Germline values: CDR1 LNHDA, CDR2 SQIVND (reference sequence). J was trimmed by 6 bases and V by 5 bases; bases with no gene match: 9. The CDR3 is CASSPKIAGGPEQYF. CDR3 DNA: TGTGCCAGTAGTCCCAAGATAGCGGGAGGGCCCGAGCAGTACTTC.

The CDR3 spells CALTGTGGGWELFF. The CDR3, as DNA: TGTGCCCTGACCGGGACAGGGGGCGGGTGGGAGCTGTTTTTT. This rearrangement joins TRBV6-5 to TRBJ2-2, with 12 bases identical to TRBD1. This CDR3 comprises 14 residues. The trim removed 11 bases at V and 9 bases at J, leaving 10 bases unmatched. CDR1 is MNHEY and CDR2 is SVGAGI in the germline V gene.

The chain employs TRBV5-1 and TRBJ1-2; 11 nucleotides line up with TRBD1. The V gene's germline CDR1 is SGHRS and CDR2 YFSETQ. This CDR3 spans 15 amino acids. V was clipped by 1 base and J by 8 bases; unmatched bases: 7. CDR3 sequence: CASSLSGQGAQGYTF. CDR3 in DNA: TGCGCCAGCAGCTTGTCTGGACAGGGGGCTCAGGGCTACACCTTC.

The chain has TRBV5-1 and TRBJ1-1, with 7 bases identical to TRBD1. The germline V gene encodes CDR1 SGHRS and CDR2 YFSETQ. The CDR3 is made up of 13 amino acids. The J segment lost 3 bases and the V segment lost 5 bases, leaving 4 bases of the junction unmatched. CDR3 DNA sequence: TGCGCCAGCAGATCAGGGGGTGACACTGAAGCTTTCTTT. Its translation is CASRSGGDTEAFF.